The present T cell receptor (beta chain) was sequenced within a study of T cell responses to AZD1222 COVID-19 vaccine. As concerns this clone: The antigen is not known.

Some clones are missing from TCRdb's copy, which holds only in-frame ones; the method was immunoSEQ multiplex PCR. The sample includes about 64,000 clones, about 93% of them seen just once. V shed 2 bases and J shed 0 bases, with 14 bases lying between them. The germline V gene has CDR1 SGHRS and CDR2 YFSETQ. The CDR3 sequence is 16 residues long. The study, taken as a whole, reports: Scientists sampled the repertoires only once the peak T cell response had passed. Epitopes outside B.1.351 and B.1.1.7 mutated regions reportedly drew nearly half of spike TCRs. White British people made up most donors, females outnumbered males, and clonal diversity was possibly underestimated. AZD1222 recipients seropositive at baseline numbered only five or six.

This material consisted of peripheral blood, taken 28 days after the second dose of the MenACWY control vaccine. The chain combines TRBV5-1 with TRBJ1-2; D unclear. The sequence derives from an adult who received the MenACWY meningococcal vaccine as a control. The DNA of the CDR3 is TGCGCCAGCAGCTTTGGGCTCGAAAGGGCTAACTATGGCTACACCTTC. Protein product: CASSFGLERANYGYTF.